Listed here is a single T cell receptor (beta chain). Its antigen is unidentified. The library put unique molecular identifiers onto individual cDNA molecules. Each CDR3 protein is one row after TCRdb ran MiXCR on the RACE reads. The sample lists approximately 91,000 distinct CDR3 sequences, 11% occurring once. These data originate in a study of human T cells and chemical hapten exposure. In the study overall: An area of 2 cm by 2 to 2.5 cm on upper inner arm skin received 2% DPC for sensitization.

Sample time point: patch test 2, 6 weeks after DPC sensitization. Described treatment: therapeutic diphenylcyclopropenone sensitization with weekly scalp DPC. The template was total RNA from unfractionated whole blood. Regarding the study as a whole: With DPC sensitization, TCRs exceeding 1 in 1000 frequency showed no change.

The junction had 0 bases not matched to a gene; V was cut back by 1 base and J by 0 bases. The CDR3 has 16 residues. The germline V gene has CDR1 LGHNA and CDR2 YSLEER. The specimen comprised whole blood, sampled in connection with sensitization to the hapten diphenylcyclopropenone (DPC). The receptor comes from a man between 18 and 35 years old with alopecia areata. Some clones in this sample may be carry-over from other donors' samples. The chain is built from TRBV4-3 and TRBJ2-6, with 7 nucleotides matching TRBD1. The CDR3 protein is CASSQAGGSGANVLTF. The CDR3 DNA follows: TGCGCCAGCAGCCAAGCAGGGGGCTCTGGGGCCAACGTCCTGACTTTC.